This T cell receptor (beta chain) is from a study of T cell repertoires in cytomegalovirus infection. Turning to the study itself: Both recently identified HLA-C-restricted and well-studied HLA-B-restricted CMV epitopes were used in the study. Indications of both CMV infection and matching HLA type were provided by public TCR beta signatures. Study-level points and caveats: Across the ex vivo response, the dominant clonotypes were HLA-C-restricted CMV-specific TCR beta clonotypes.

This clonotype was recorded a few times. Its cognate antigen is unknown. The V and J ends lost 2 bases and 9 bases, in that order; junction bases with no gene match: 5. Per the germline V gene, CDR1 is SGHVS and CDR2 is FNYEAQ. The length of the CDR3 is 14 residues. TCRdb analysed the reads with MiXCR anew, one entry per CDR3 protein. The table shows fewer than 900,000 distinct CDR3 sequences, with under 35% occurring only once. Specimen: cultured CD8+ T cells from PBMCs, collected from culture after CMV antigen stimulation. This receptor was identified in a human donor in good health (CMV status not recorded). Some clones in this sample may be carry-over from other donors' samples. The gene calls are TRBV7-6 and TRBJ2-1; 9 nucleotides align to TRBD2. Here the CDR3 DNA reads TGTGCCAGCAGCTTAAGGCGGGGGGGCGGTGAGCAGTTCTTC. Translating it yields CASSLRRGGGEQFF. The entire variable domain, with the rest obtained from reference TRBV7-6 and TRBJ2-1, is as follows: GAGVSQSPRYKVTKRGQDVALRCDPISGHVSLYWYRQALGQGPEFLTYFNYEAQQDKSGLPNDRFSAERPEGSISTLTIQRTEQRDSAMYRCASSLRRGGGEQFFGPGTRLTVL.